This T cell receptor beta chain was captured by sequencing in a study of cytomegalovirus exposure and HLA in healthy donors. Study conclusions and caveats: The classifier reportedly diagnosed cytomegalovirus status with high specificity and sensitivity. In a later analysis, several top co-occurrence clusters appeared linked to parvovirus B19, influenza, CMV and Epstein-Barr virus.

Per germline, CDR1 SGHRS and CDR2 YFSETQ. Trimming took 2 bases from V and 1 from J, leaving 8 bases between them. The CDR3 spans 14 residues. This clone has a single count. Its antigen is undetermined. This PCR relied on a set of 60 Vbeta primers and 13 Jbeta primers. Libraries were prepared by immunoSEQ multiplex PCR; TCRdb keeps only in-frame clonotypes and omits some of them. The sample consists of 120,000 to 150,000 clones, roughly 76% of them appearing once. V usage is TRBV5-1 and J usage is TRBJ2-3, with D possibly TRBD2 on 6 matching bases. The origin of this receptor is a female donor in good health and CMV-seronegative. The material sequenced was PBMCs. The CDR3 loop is CASSFGSGTDTQYF. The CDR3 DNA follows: TGCGCCAGCAGCTTCGGGAGTGGCACAGATACGCAGTATTTT.